These 4 T cell receptor beta chains originate from one sample sequenced in a study of molecular identifiers for immune sequencing clone quantification. Each CDR3 protein is one row after TCRdb ran MiXCR on the PCR reads. The repertoire holds about 640,000 distinct CDR3 sequences, with just under 20% as singletons. Material for sequencing was naive CD8+ T cells from blood, with Jurkat cell RNA spiked in. Subset denoted: FACS-sorted CD8+CD4-CCR7+CD45RA+ naive T cells. Receptor source: a human donor in good health. Some libraries in this study had Jurkat cell RNA spiked in.

This clonotype was counted many times. The chain combines TRBV10-3 with TRBJ2-7; D might be TRBD1 (5 bases). Trimming pared 3 bases from V and 5 bases from J, leaving 14 bases between. CDR1 is ENHRY, CDR2 SYGVKD, per germline. The CDR3 is 14 residues long. CDR3 amino acids: CAISEGEPPDEQYF. The CDR3 nucleotides read TGTGCCATCAGTGAAGGGGAACCGCCCGACGAGCAGTACTTC.

This clonotype was counted a few times. The junction and the germline gene differ at one end; a read error may be behind it. The V and J genes are TRBV6-6 and TRBJ2-3; 9 bases agree with TRBD1. This CDR3 region has 16 residues. CDR1 is MNHNY, CDR2 SVGAGI, per germline (reference sequence). In nucleotides, the CDR3 is TGTGCCAGCAATTACTTACGACAGGGGGGAACAGATACGCAGTATTTT. It yields the protein CASNYLRQGGTDTQYF.

Concerning this clonotype: A much larger clone lies one base from this, so it may be a read error. The chain recombines TRBV9 with TRBJ2-5; 7 positions agree with TRBD2. The V gene's germline CDR1 is SGDLS and CDR2 YYNGEE. This CDR3 region has 14 residues. Here the CDR3 reads CASNVVAGVETQYF. CDR3 sequence (DNA): TGTGCCAGCAACGTAGTTGCGGGGGTAGAGACCCAGTACTTC. Full variable domain (rest looked up from reference TRBV9 and TRBJ2-5): DSGVTQTPKHLITATGQRVTLRCSPRSGDLSVYWYQQSLDQGLQFLIQYYNGEERAKGNILERFSAQQFPDLHSELNLSSLELGDSALYFCASNVVAGVETQYFGPGTRLLVL.

This chain uses TRBV12-3 or TRBV12-4 with TRBJ2-3; D gene ambiguous. Trimming removed 8 bases from V and 12 bases from J, with 15 bases in between. The CDR3 consists of 11 residues. For the CDR3, the DNA is TGTGCCAGCGGAACCACGGTGATCCAGTATTTT. This gives the protein CASGTTVIQYF.